This T cell receptor beta chain was identified during a study of blood T cell repertoires in COVID-19. Original processing methods: The assay estimated nucleated cells by amplifying reference gene primers. Libraries were prepared by immunoSEQ multiplex PCR; TCRdb keeps only in-frame clonotypes and omits some of them. Clonal size and the V and J genes are those of that table, whereas D and trimming came from the DNA. Of approximately 350,000 clones listed, 89% are singletons. The receptor comes from a man in his forties with acute or convalescent COVID-19. The specimen was peripheral blood.

The CDR3 DNA follows: TGTGCCAGTAGTCTCCCAAAGCGGGGCTACAATGAGCAGTTCTTC. Translating gives CASSLPKRGYNEQFF. This chain connects TRBV19 to TRBJ2-1; 7 bases fit TRBD2. J gave up 3 bases and V 5 bases, and 7 bases lay outside the gene matches. Germline CDR1 is LNHDA and CDR2 is SQIVND (reference sequence). The CDR3 is 15 amino acids. The whole variable domain, remainder taken from reference TRBV19 and TRBJ2-1, is DGGITQSPKYLFRKEGQNVTLSCEQNLNHDAMYWYRQDPGQGLRLIYYSQIVNDFQKGDIAEGYSVSREKKESFPLTVTSAQKNPTAFYLCASSLPKRGYNEQFFGPGTRLTVL.